The rows below give T cell receptor beta chains drawn from one sample of a study of T-cell reconstitution after alpha-beta-depleted transplantation in children. MiXCR, run by TCRdb on the PCR reads, gives a single entry per CDR3 protein. This table holds roughly 70,000 distinct CDR3 sequences, just under 5% found once. Sequencing used PBMCs, mostly from graft donor cells, obtained 180 days after TCRalphabeta/CD19-depleted stem cell transplant. The receptors shown here come from a boy younger than two who had a stem cell transplant for acute myeloid leukemia, so the T cells may come from the graft donor. Both conserved end residues are part of each CDR3. The D gene is left open where the match is weak. Clone size is given for some rows only: seen once, a few or many times, or a class if the clone is expanded.

clone_size j_call v_call d_call cdr3_aa cdr3_nt
many TRBJ2-1 TRBV11-2 TRBD2 CASSLSPAGVEQFF TGTGCCAGCAGCCTCTCCCCAGCGGGGGTTGAGCAGTTCTTC
many TRBJ2-1 TRBV13 TRBD2 CASSSVAGGPRNEQFF TGTGCCAGCAGCTCAGTAGCGGGGGGGCCTCGGAATGAGCAGTTCTTC
many TRBJ2-3 TRBV7-2 TRBD2 CASSPMVGGRADTQYF TGTGCCAGCAGCCCGATGGTGGGGGGGAGGGCAGATACGCAGTATTTT
many TRBJ2-2 TRBV4-3 NA CASSQERIAGELFF TGCGCCAGCAGCCAAGAACGGATAGCCGGGGAGCTGTTTTTT
many TRBJ2-3 TRBV10-3 TRBD1 CAIRGQGGSTDTQYF TGTGCCATCAGAGGACAGGGAGGAAGCACAGATACGCAGTATTTT
many TRBJ2-3 TRBV12-3/TRBV12-4 NA CATRGASTDTQYF TGTGCCACCCGGGGAGCTAGCACAGATACGCAGTATTTT
NA TRBJ1-1 TRBV7-9 NA CASSSGRVNTEAFF TGTGCCAGCAGCTCGGGACGGGTGAACACTGAAGCTTTCTTT
many TRBJ2-6 TRBV11-1 TRBD1 CASSFVQGAPRSGANVLTF TGTGCCAGCAGCTTTGTCCAGGGGGCCCCCCGCTCTGGGGCCAACGTCCTGACTTTC
many TRBJ1-1 TRBV29-1 TRBD1 CSVEDRMETGGTEAFF TGCAGCGTTGAAGATCGAATGGAGACAGGGGGCACTGAAGCTTTCTTT
many TRBJ1-4 TRBV30 NA CACLGWQQEAANEKLFF TGTGCCTGCCTGGGGTGGCAGCAAGAGGCAGCTAATGAAAAACTGTTTTTT
many TRBJ1-2 TRBV20-1 NA CSARGAKRRAIGGYTF TGCAGTGCTAGGGGCGCGAAGAGGCGCGCAATAGGTGGCTACACCTTC
many TRBJ2-2 TRBV12-3/TRBV12-4 TRBD1 CASSRTGVTGELFF TGTGCCAGCAGCAGGACAGGGGTCACCGGGGAGCTGTTTTTT
many TRBJ2-5 TRBV5-1 NA CASSLPASTQETQYF TGCGCCAGCAGCTTGCCAGCCTCTACCCAAGAGACCCAGTACTTC
many TRBJ1-6 TRBV7-2 TRBD1 CASRPRGLGDNSPLHF TGTGCCAGCAGACCCAGGGGGCTAGGAGATAATTCACCCCTCCACTTT
many TRBJ1-2 TRBV20-1 NA CSARVIETGPLYYGYTF TGCAGTGCTAGAGTAATAGAGACAGGACCTCTTTACTATGGCTACACCTTC
many TRBJ1-5 TRBV28 NA CASSSSTWQPQHF TGTGCCAGCAGTTCCTCGACCTGGCAGCCCCAGCATTTT
many TRBJ1-2 TRBV11-1 NA CASSPGPGNYGYTF TGTGCCAGCAGCCCGGGACCGGGAAACTATGGCTACACCTTC
many TRBJ2-2 TRBV29-1 NA CSVGGRNTGELFF TGCAGCGTTGGTGGGAGGAACACCGGGGAGCTGTTTTTT
many TRBJ1-3 TRBV28 NA CASSPLKGNSGNTIYF TGTGCCAGCAGTCCGCTAAAGGGGAACTCTGGAAACACCATATATTTT
many TRBJ2-2 TRBV28 TRBD1 CASITAGTGGGELFF TGTGCCAGCATTACAGCCGGGACAGGGGGCGGGGAGCTGTTTTTT
many TRBJ2-3 TRBV6-1 TRBD2 CASSETSGGGTDTQYF TGTGCCAGCAGTGAAACTAGCGGGGGGGGGACAGATACGCAGTATTTT
many TRBJ2-1 TRBV29-1 NA CSVDTGKAYNEQFF TGCAGCGTGGACACAGGGAAAGCCTACAATGAGCAGTTCTTC
many TRBJ2-3 TRBV15 TRBD2 CATSRVLAGARTDTQYF TGTGCCACCAGCAGAGTGCTAGCGGGGGCCCGCACAGATACGCAGTATTTT
many TRBJ2-2 TRBV20-1 TRBD2 CSAEDLAGGPGTGELFF TGCAGTGCTGAGGACCTAGCGGGGGGGCCAGGCACCGGGGAGCTGTTTTTT
many TRBJ1-6 TRBV27 TRBD1 CASRSGTGGSPLHF TGTGCCAGCAGATCCGGGACAGGGGGTTCACCCCTCCACTTT
many TRBJ2-3 TRBV29-1 TRBD2 CSVGLAGVSTDTQYF TGCAGCGTTGGCCTAGCGGGGGTGTCCACAGATACGCAGTATTTT
many TRBJ1-1 TRBV7-9 TRBD1 CASSLTGSLVNTEAFF TGTGCCAGCAGCTTGACAGGGAGTCTAGTGAACACTGAAGCTTTCTTT
many TRBJ2-1 TRBV12-3/TRBV12-4 NA CASVRGGSYNEQFF TGTGCCAGCGTTAGAGGGGGCTCCTACAATGAGCAGTTCTTC
many TRBJ2-6 TRBV5-6 NA CASSLGGTGANVLTF TGTGCCAGCAGCTTGGGGGGGACTGGGGCCAACGTCCTGACTTTC
many TRBJ2-2 TRBV3-1 TRBD1 CASSHDRGHGELFF TGTGCCAGCAGCCACGACAGGGGTCACGGGGAGCTGTTTTTT
many TRBJ2-1 TRBV20-1 TRBD1 CSAPRDRGVNEQFF TGCAGTGCTCCCCGGGACAGGGGGGTAAATGAGCAGTTCTTC
many TRBJ2-3 TRBV5-1 NA CASSAVGADTQYF TGCGCCAGCAGCGCCGTGGGCGCAGATACGCAGTATTTT
many TRBJ1-6 TRBV7-6 NA CASSRSTWSRGHSPLHF TGTGCCAGCAGCCGGTCCACTTGGTCGAGGGGCCATTCACCCCTCCACTTT
NA TRBJ1-1 TRBV5-1 NA CASSLGLMNTEAFF TGCGCCAGCAGCTTGGGGCTCATGAACACTGAAGCTTTCTTT
many TRBJ1-4 TRBV6-5 NA CASSYSRRGEKLFF TGTGCCAGCAGTTACTCCCGTAGGGGTGAAAAACTTTTTTTT
many TRBJ2-2 TRBV9 NA CASSAGGMLFF TGTGCCAGCAGCGCAGGGGGGATGTTGTTTTTT
many TRBJ1-6 TRBV7-3 NA CASSQRPLSYNSPLHF TGTGCCAGCAGCCAACGGCCTCTCTCCTATAATTCACCCCTCCACTTT
few TRBJ1-5 TRBV20-1 NA CSARGRSNQPQHF TGCAGTGCTAGAGGTCGCAGCAATCAGCCCCAGCATTTT
many TRBJ2-1 TRBV7-2 NA CASSFQFTGAGYNEQFF TGTGCCAGCAGCTTTCAATTTACGGGGGCGGGATACAATGAGCAGTTCTTC
many TRBJ2-5 TRBV5-1 TRBD2 CASSLESSGRVETQYF TGCGCCAGCAGCTTGGAGTCTAGCGGGAGGGTGGAGACCCAGTACTTC
many TRBJ2-3 TRBV9 NA CASSAPRTFSRTDTQYF TGTGCCAGCAGCGCCCCAAGGACATTTTCCAGAACAGATACGCAGTATTTT
many TRBJ1-4 TRBV4-1 NA CASSQAWTDLTEKLFF TGCGCCAGCAGCCAAGCCTGGACAGACCTTACTGAAAAACTGTTTTTT
many TRBJ2-1 TRBV11-2 NA CASSLGGQGRHEQFF TGTGCCAGCAGCTTAGGAGGGCAGGGGCGCCATGAGCAGTTCTTC
many TRBJ2-3 TRBV5-1 NA CASSFETDTQYF TGCGCCAGCAGCTTTGAAACAGATACGCAGTATTTT
many TRBJ2-5 TRBV24-1 TRBD1 CATSPQGQGGETQYF TGTGCCACCAGTCCCCAGGGACAGGGTGGTGAGACCCAGTACTTC
many TRBJ2-2 TRBV10-3 NA CAIAGAHAGELFF TGTGCCATCGCCGGGGCCCATGCCGGGGAGCTGTTTTTT
many TRBJ2-5 TRBV5-1 NA CASSKQGPETQYF TGCGCCAGCAGCAAACAGGGCCCCGAGACCCAGTACTTC
many TRBJ1-3 TRBV5-1 NA CASSPGASGNTIYF TGCGCCAGCAGCCCGGGGGCTTCTGGAAACACCATATATTTT
many TRBJ2-1 TRBV29-1 TRBD2 CSVDRGGPYNEQFF TGCAGCGTTGATCGCGGGGGACCTTACAATGAGCAGTTCTTC
NA TRBJ2-4 TRBV12-3/TRBV12-4 TRBD2 CAFTLAAGGPTKNIQYF TGTGCCTTCACCCTCGCAGCGGGGGGGCCTACCAAAAACATTCAGTACTTC